One and the same sample provided the 24 T cell receptor beta chains below, sequenced in a study of blood T cell repertoires in COVID-19. The repertoire was sequenced with immunoSEQ multiplex PCR; TCRdb's copy has only in-frame clones and lacks some. Of some 110,000 clones listed, 85% are singletons. The sample comprised peripheral blood. These receptors were taken from a man between 45 and 60 years old with acute or convalescent COVID-19.

The rearrangement links TRBV9 to TRBJ1-1; no reliable D call. The CDR3 consists of 15 residues. Deletions cut 2 bases from V and 0 bases from J, with 11 bases between. Germline CDR1 reads SGDLS; CDR2 reads YYNGEE. CDR3 sequence reads: CASSVSPAVNTEAFF. CDR3 coding DNA: TGTGCCAGCAGCGTCTCCCCTGCAGTGAACACTGAAGCTTTCTTT.

The CDR3 loop reads CASSIYGGNTGELFF. In DNA, the CDR3 is TGTGCCAGTAGTATTTACGGGGGAAACACCGGGGAGCTGTTTTTT. This chain connects TRBV19 to TRBJ2-2; TRBD2 might be the D (6 bases). The CDR3 is 15 residues long. Between the trimmed V and J ends, which lost 3 bases and 2 bases, there was a span of 10 bases. Germline CDR1 is LNHDA and CDR2 is SQIVND (reference sequence).

This sequence joins TRBV27 and TRBJ2-1, with 7 bases aligning to TRBD2. Germline V CDR1 and CDR2: MNHEY, SMNVEV (reference sequence). Trimming cost V 5 bases and J 0 bases; bases outside gene matches: 13. The CDR3 sequence is 18 residues long. The CDR3 DNA follows: TGTGCCAGCAGTAACCTTGGGGGGGGAGCGGGCTCCTACAATGAGCAGTTCTTC. Its protein product is CASSNLGGGAGSYNEQFF.

This clone appeared a few times. The chain has TRBV10-3 and TRBJ2-1; 9 nucleotides line up with TRBD2. V trimming: 10 bases; J trimming: 10 bases; junction bases outside the gene matches: 20. Per the germline V gene, CDR1 is ENHRY and CDR2 is SYGVKD. The CDR3 consists of 16 residues. The CDR3 spells CATTAERASGTREQFF. The CDR3 DNA is TGTGCCACTACCGCCGAGAGGGCTAGCGGGACGCGGGAGCAGTTCTTC.

The rearrangement joins TRBV6-5 to TRBJ1-2, with a weak D call TRBD1 (6 bases). Trimming removed 0 bases from V and 5 bases from J, with 13 bases in between. CDR1 and CDR2 (germline): MNHEY, SVGAGI. This CDR3 spans 15 amino acids. The CDR3 DNA follows: TGTGCCAGCAGTTACTCGGCTGGGGGCCATTATGGCTACACCTTC. Translating it yields CASSYSAGGHYGYTF.

The chain links TRBV6-5 to TRBJ2-1; 9 bases agree with TRBD2. Germline lookup yields CDR1 MNHEY and CDR2 SVGAGI. J lost 8 bases, V lost 3 bases, and 8 bases had no gene match. The CDR3 spans 15 residues. As DNA, the CDR3 is TGTGCCAGCAGTTATGTAGCGGGAGTTCGGGATGAGCAGTTCTTC. Encoded protein: CASSYVAGVRDEQFF.

This clone came up once. This chain connects TRBV6-5 to TRBJ1-1, with D tentatively TRBD1 (5 bases). Per germline, CDR1 MNHEY and CDR2 SVGAGI. V shed 2 bases and J shed 4 bases, with 11 bases lying between them. The CDR3 sequence is 14 residues long. CDR3 sequence reads: CASSYGGGSTEAFF. DNA of the CDR3: TGTGCCAGCAGTTACGGGGGAGGAAGCACTGAAGCTTTCTTT.

This chain uses TRBV19 with TRBJ1-2; no clear D. V was cut by 2 bases and J by 10 bases, with 14 bases left in between. Germline lookup yields CDR1 LNHDA and CDR2 SQIVND (reference sequence). The CDR3 runs 13 residues. This CDR3 is CASSIRQAVIYTF. The CDR3 DNA is TGTGCCAGTAGTATACGCCAGGCCGTGATCTACACCTTC. Full variable domain (remainder filled in from reference TRBV19 and TRBJ1-2): DGGITQSPKYLFRKEGQNVTLSCEQNLNHDAMYWYRQDPGQGLRLIYYSQIVNDFQKGDIAEGYSVSREKKESFPLTVTSAQKNPTAFYLCASSIRQAVIYTFGSGTRLTVV.

The rearrangement joins TRBV7-9 to TRBJ2-2; 11 bases fit TRBD2. The V and J ends lost 5 bases and 1 base, in that order; junction bases with no gene match: 9. This CDR3 spans 18 amino acids. Germline lookup yields CDR1 SEHNR and CDR2 FQNEAQ (reference sequence). CDR3 nucleotides: TGTGCCAGCAGCCTAACTAGGACTAGCGGGCGGAACACCGGGGAGCTGTTTTTT. It specifies CASSLTRTSGRNTGELFF.

This chain links TRBV6-1 with TRBJ1-3; D uncertain. The V end was cut by 3 bases, the J end by 2 bases, with 8 bases between. The CDR3 is made up of 14 amino acids. Per germline, CDR1 MNHNS and CDR2 SASEGT. CDR3 coding DNA: TGTGCCAGCAGTGACCCGACAACTGGAAACACCATATATTTT. Translated: CASSDPTTGNTIYF.

The V call is TRBV2, the J call TRBJ1-5; perhaps TRBD1 as D (5 bases). The V end lost 7 bases, the J end lost 5 bases, and 9 bases lay between the germline ends. Looked up from germline, CDR1 is SNHLY and CDR2 is FYNNEI. This CDR3 is 12 amino acids long. CDR3 protein: CASKPGDQPQHF. The CDR3 nucleotides read TGTGCCAGCAAACCGGGGGATCAGCCCCAGCATTTT.

This chain links TRBV6-6 with TRBJ2-7; possibly TRBD1 for D (6 bases). Trimming left V 0 bases short and J 7 bases short, with 16 bases between. CDR1 and CDR2 (germline): MNHNY, SVGAGI (reference sequence). This CDR3 spans 15 amino acids. CDR3 residues: CASSYSAVQGGEQYF. In DNA, the CDR3 is TGTGCCAGCAGTTACTCGGCCGTACAGGGCGGGGAGCAGTACTTC.

The chain has TRBV6-5 and TRBJ2-1, with TRBD1 matching 9 bases. CDR1 is MNHEY and CDR2 is SVGAGI in the germline V gene. V lost 6 bases, J lost 9 bases, and 12 bases stayed unmatched. The CDR3 spans 15 residues. CDR3 in DNA: TGTGCCAGCAGGAGTACCGGGACAGGGATTAGTGAGCAGTTCTTC. It is translated as CASRSTGTGISEQFF.

The rearrangement joins TRBV7-8 to TRBJ2-7; perhaps TRBD1 as D (6 bases). Germline V CDR1 and CDR2: SGHVS, FQNEAQ. Trimming removed 3 bases from V and 2 bases from J, with 11 bases in between. The CDR3 has 14 residues. The CDR3, as DNA: TGTGCCAGCAGCTTCCGGCAGGGGCCCTACGAGCAGTACTTC. Its protein is CASSFRQGPYEQYF.

The CDR3 is CASSPTGIHSYEQYF. DNA for the CDR3: TGTGCCAGCTCACCCACAGGTATCCACTCCTACGAGCAGTACTTC. The rearrangement links TRBV18 to TRBJ2-7; a possible D gene is TRBD1 (5 bases). This CDR3 has 15 amino acids. Germline lookup yields CDR1 KGHSH and CDR2 LQKENI. Trimming shortened V by 3 bases and J by 0 bases, and 12 bases separated the two germline ends.

The rearrangement joins TRBV6-5 to TRBJ1-1; D gene unclear. V gave up 5 bases and J gave up 4 bases, with 11 bases separating them. The CDR3 is made up of 13 amino acids. Germline CDR1 reads MNHEY; CDR2 reads SVGAGI. The CDR3 region is CASSPNRGTEAFF. CDR3 DNA sequence: TGTGCCAGCAGTCCCAACCGGGGCACTGAAGCTTTCTTT.

This chain joins TRBV27 and TRBJ2-2; tentative D call: TRBD1 (6 bases). Germline-derived CDR1 and CDR2 are MNHEY and SMNVEV (reference sequence). The CDR3 extends over 16 amino acids. The V end lost 8 bases, the J end lost 2 bases, and 18 bases lay between the germline ends. The DNA of the CDR3 is TGTGCCAGCTGGCGTGGTTGGGGGCAAAACACCGGGGAGCTGTTTTTT. The encoded protein is CASWRGWGQNTGELFF.

The chain has TRBV6-4 and TRBJ2-3, with D perhaps TRBD1 (5 bases). Trimming took 4 bases from V and 1 from J, leaving 9 bases between them. The CDR3 length is 14 residues. Germline values: CDR1 MRHNA, CDR2 SNTAGT. The CDR3 DNA sequence: TGTGCCAGCAGTGTTAGGGGTGGCACAGATACGCAGTATTTT. It is translated as CASSVRGGTDTQYF.

The chain carries TRBV7-2 and TRBJ2-3; D is possibly TRBD1 (6 bases). CDR3 length: 14 amino acids. Between the trimmed V and J ends, which lost 1 base and 6 bases, there was a span of 11 bases. In germline, CDR1 is SGHTA, CDR2 FQGNSA. CDR3 amino acids: CASSLVGAPDTQYF. The CDR3, as DNA: TGTGCCAGCAGCTTAGTGGGGGCGCCGGATACGCAGTATTTT.

V gene TRBV15 combines with J gene TRBJ1-2, with unresolved D. Trimming removed 0 bases from V and 0 bases from J, with 11 bases in between. CDR1 is LNHNV and CDR2 is YYDKDF in the germline V gene (reference sequence). This CDR3 has 16 amino acids. This CDR3 reads CATSRDPTPTNYGYTF. CDR3 nucleotides: TGTGCCACCAGCAGAGATCCGACACCTACTAACTATGGCTACACCTTC. The full variable domain, rest sourced from reference TRBV15 and TRBJ1-2, is DAMVIQNPRYQVTQFGKPVTLSCSQTLNHNVMYWYQQKSSQAPKLLFHYYDKDFNNEADTPDNFQSRRPNTSFCFLDIRSPGLGDTAMYLCATSRDPTPTNYGYTFGSGTRLTVV.

The sample holds a few counts of this clone. The rearrangement uses TRBV14 and TRBJ2-1; D might be TRBD1 (5 bases). The CDR3 runs to 14 residues. V dropped 1 base and J dropped 2 bases, with 6 bases sitting between them. Germline V lookup: CDR1 SGHDN, CDR2 FVKESK. The CDR3 coding sequence is TGTGCCAGCAGCCAAGGGGGCACCTACAATGAGCAGTTCTTC. Its translation: CASSQGGTYNEQFF.

This rearrangement joins TRBV5-1 to TRBJ2-7, with 7 nucleotides matching TRBD1. The germline V gene encodes CDR1 SGHRS and CDR2 YFSETQ. This CDR3 spans 15 amino acids. The J segment lost 6 bases and the V segment lost 4 bases, leaving 13 bases of the junction unmatched. The CDR3 sequence is CASSPTTGIPGEQYF. The CDR3 coding sequence is TGCGCCAGCAGCCCAACGACAGGGATCCCTGGCGAGCAGTACTTC.

This rearrangement joins TRBV30 to TRBJ1-6; D ambiguous. V gave up 2 bases and J gave up 2 bases, with 4 bases separating them. The CDR3 contains 13 residues. From germline, CDR1 is GTSNPN and CDR2 SVGIG (reference sequence). The CDR3 region is CAWSPTYNSPLHF. CDR3 nucleotide sequence: TGTGCCTGGAGTCCTACCTATAATTCACCCCTCCACTTT.

The chain links TRBV5-1 to TRBJ1-4, with D possibly being TRBD1 (6 bases). Germline V gives CDR1 SGHRS, CDR2 YFSETQ. Trimming shortened V by 2 bases and J by 8 bases, and 19 bases separated the two germline ends. The CDR3 sequence is 16 residues long. As DNA, the CDR3 is TGCGCCAGCAGCTTAGACCCCCAGGGGTTGGGAGAAAAACTGTTTTTT. It translates to CASSLDPQGLGEKLFF.